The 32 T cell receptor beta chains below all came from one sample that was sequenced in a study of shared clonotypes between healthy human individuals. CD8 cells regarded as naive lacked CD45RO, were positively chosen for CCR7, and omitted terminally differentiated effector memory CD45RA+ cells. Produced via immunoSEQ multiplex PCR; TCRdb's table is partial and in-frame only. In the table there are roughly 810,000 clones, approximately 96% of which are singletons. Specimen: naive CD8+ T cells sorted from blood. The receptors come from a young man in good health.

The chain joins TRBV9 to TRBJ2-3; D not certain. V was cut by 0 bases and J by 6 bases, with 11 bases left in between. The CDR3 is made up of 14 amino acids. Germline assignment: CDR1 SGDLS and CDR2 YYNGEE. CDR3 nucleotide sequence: TGTGCCAGCAGCGTAGGCGAACCCTGGGATACGCAGTATTTT. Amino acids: CASSVGEPWDTQYF.

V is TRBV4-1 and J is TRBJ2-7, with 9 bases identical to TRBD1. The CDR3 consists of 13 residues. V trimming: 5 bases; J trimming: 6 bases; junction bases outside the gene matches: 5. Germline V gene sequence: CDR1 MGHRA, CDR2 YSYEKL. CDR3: CASSEGQGFEQYF. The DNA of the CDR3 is TGCGCCAGCAGCGAAGGACAGGGGTTCGAGCAGTACTTC.

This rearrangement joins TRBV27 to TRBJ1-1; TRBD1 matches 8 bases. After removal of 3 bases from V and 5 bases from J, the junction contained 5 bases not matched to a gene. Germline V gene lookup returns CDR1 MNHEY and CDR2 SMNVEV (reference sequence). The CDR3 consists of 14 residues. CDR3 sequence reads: CASSFQQGGTEAFF. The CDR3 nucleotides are TGTGCCAGCAGTTTCCAACAGGGGGGGACTGAAGCTTTCTTT.

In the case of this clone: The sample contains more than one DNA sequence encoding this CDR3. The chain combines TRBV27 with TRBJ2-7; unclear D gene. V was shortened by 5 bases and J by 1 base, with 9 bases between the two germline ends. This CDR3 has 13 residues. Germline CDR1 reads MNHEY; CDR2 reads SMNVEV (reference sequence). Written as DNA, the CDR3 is TGTGCCAGCAGTCTCGCAAGTTCCTACGAGCAGTACTTC. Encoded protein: CASSLASSYEQYF.

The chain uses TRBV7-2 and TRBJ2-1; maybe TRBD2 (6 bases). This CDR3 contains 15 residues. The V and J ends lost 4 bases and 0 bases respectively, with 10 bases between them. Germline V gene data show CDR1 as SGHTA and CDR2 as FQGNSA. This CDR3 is CASSSDGSSYNEQFF. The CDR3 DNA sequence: TGTGCCAGCAGCTCTGACGGGAGCTCCTACAATGAGCAGTTCTTC.

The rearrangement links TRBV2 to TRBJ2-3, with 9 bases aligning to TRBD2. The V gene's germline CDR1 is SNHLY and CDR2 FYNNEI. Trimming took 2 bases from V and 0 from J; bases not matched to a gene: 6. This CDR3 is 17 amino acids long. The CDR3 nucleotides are TGTGCCAGCAGTGAAATGGCTAGCGGGGATAGCACAGATACGCAGTATTTT. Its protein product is CASSEMASGDSTDTQYF.

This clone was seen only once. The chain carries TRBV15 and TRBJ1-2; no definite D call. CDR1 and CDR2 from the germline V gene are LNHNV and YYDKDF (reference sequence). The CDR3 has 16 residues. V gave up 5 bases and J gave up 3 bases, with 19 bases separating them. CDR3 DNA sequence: TGTGCCACCAGCCCAAGTAAGGGTGAAGCTTACTATGGCTACACCTTC. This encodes CATSPSKGEAYYGYTF.

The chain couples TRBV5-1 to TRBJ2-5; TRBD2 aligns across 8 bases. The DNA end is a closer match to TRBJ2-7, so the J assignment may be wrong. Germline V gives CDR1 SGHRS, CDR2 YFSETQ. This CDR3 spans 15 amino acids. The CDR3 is CASSLEGSGAYEQYF. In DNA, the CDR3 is TGCGCCAGCAGCTTGGAAGGTAGCGGGGCCTACGAGCAGTACTTC.

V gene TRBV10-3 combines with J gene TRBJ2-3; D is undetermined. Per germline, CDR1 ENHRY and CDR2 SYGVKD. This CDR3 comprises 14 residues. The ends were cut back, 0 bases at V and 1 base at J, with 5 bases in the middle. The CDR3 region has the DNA TGTGCCATCAGTGAGTCAGGCGGCACAGATACGCAGTATTTT. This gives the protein CAISESGGTDTQYF.

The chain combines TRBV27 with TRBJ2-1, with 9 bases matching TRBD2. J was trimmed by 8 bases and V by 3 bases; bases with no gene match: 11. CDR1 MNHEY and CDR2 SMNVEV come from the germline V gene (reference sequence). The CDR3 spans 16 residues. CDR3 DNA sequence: TGTGCCAGCAGTTTGGGGCTAGCGGGAAAAGAAGATGAGCAGTTCTTC. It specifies CASSLGLAGKEDEQFF.

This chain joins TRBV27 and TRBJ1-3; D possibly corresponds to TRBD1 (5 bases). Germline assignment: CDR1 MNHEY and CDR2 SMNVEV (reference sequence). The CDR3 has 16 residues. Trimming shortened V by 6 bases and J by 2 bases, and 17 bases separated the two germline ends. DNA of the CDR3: TGTGCCAGCAGGTCGGCGACAGCCTACGCTGGAAACACCATATATTTT. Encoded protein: CASRSATAYAGNTIYF.

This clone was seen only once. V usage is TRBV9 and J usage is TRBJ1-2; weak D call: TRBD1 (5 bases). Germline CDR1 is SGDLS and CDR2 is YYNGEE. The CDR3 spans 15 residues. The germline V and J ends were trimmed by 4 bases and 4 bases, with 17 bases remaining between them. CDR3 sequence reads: CASSPDLTVLYGYTF. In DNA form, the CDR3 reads TGTGCCAGCAGCCCTGACCTGACAGTCCTCTATGGCTACACCTTC. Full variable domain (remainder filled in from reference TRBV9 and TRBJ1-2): DSGVTQTPKHLITATGQRVTLRCSPRSGDLSVYWYQQSLDQGLQFLIQYYNGEERAKGNILERFSAQQFPDLHSELNLSSLELGDSALYFCASSPDLTVLYGYTFGSGTRLTVV.

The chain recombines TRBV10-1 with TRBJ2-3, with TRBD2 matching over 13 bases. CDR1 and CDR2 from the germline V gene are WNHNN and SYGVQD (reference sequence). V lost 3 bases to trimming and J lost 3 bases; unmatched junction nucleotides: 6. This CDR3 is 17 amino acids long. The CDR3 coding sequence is TGCGCCAGCAGTGATGCCGGACTAGCGGGAGTAACAGATACGCAGTATTTT. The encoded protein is CASSDAGLAGVTDTQYF.

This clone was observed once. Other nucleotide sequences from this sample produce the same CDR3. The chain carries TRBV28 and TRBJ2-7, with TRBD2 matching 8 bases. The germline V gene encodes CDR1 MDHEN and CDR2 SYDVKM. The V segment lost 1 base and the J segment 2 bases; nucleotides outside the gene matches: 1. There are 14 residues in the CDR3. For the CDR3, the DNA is TGTGCCAGCAGTTTATCCGGGAGGGCCTACGAGCAGTACTTC. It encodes CASSLSGRAYEQYF.

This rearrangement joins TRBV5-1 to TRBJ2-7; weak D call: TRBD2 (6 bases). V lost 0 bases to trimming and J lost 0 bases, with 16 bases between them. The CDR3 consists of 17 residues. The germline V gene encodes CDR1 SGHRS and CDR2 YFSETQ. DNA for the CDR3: TGCGCCAGCAGCTTGGGAGTCGGTGGGGGGAGCTCCTACGAGCAGTACTTC. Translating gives CASSLGVGGGSSYEQYF.

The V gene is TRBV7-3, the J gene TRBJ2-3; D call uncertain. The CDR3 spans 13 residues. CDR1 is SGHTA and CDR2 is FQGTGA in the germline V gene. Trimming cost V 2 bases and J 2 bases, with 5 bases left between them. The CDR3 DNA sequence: TGTGCCAGCAGCTTATCCCACACAGATACGCAGTATTTT. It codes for CASSLSHTDTQYF.

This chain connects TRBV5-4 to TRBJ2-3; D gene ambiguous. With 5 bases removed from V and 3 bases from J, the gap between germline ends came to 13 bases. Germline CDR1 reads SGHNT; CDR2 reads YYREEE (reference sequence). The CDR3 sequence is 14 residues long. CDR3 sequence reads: CASSLRPGTDTQYF. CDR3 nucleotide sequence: TGTGCCAGCAGTCTCCGTCCCGGGACAGATACGCAGTATTTT.

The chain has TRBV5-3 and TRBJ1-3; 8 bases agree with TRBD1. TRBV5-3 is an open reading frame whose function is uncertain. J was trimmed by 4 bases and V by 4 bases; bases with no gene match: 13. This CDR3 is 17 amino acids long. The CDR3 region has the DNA TGTGCCAGAAGCCTCGGACAGGGAGGAGTGGGCGGAAACACCATATATTTT. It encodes CARSLGQGGVGGNTIYF.

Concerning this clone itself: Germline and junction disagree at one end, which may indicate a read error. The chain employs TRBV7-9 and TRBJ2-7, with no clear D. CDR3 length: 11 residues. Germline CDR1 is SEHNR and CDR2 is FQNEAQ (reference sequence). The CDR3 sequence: CASGDSHEQYF. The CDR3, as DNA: TGTGCCAGCGGAGACTCCCACGAGCAGTACTTC.

CDR3 sequence: CASMSGGRDNEQFF. In DNA form, the CDR3 reads TGTGCCAGCATGAGTGGGGGTAGGGACAATGAGCAGTTCTTC. The chain employs TRBV9 and TRBJ2-1; the D call may be TRBD1 or TRBD2 (5 bases each). Trimming removed 6 bases at V and 5 bases at J, with 15 bases between. The V gene's germline CDR1 is SGDLS and CDR2 YYNGEE. The CDR3 runs to 14 residues.

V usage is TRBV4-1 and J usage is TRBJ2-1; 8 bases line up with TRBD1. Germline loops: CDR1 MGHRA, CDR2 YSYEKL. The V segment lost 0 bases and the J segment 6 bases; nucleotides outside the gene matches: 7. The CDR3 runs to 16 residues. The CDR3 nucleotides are TGCGCCAGCAGCCAAGATCCGGGACAGGTACTCAATGAGCAGTTCTTC. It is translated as CASSQDPGQVLNEQFF.

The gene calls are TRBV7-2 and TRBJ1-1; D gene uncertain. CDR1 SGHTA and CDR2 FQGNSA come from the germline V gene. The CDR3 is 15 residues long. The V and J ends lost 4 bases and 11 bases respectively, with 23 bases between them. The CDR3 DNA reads TGTGCCAGCAGCTCAATGGGGAACCCATTGGATAGCGCTTTCTTT. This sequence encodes CASSSMGNPLDSAFF.

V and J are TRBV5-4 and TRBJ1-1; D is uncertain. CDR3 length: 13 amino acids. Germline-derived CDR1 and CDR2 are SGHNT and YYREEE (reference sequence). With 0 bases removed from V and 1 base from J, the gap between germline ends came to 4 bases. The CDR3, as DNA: TGTGCCAGCAGCTTGGGCCGGAACACTGAAGCTTTCTTT. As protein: CASSLGRNTEAFF.

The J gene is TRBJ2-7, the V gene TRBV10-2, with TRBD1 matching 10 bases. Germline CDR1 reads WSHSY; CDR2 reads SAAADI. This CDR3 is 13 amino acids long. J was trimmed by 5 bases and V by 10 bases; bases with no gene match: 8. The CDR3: CAIRDRGYNEQYF. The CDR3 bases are TGCGCCATCCGGGACAGGGGTTACAACGAGCAGTACTTC.

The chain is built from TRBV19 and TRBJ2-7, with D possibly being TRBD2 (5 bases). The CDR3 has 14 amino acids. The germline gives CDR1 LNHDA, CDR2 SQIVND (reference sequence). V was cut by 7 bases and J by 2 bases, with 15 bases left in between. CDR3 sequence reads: CASTPPGSPYEQYF. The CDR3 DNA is TGTGCCAGTACCCCTCCGGGGTCCCCCTACGAGCAGTACTTC.

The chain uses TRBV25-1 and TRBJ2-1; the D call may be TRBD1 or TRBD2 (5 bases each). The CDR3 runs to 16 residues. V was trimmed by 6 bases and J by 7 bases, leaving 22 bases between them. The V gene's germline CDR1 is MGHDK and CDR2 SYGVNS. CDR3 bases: TGTGCCAGCAGGGGGGTTCGGGACCCTATTGTGAATGAGCAGTTCTTC. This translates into CASRGVRDPIVNEQFF.

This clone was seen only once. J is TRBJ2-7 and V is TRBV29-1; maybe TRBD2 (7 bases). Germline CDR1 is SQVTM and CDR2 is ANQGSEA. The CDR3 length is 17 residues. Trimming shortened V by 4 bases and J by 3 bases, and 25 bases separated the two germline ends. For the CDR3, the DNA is TGCAGCGTTGGAGGGGGGGAGCCCCACGTGGGATTCTACGAGCAGTACTTC. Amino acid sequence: CSVGGGEPHVGFYEQYF.

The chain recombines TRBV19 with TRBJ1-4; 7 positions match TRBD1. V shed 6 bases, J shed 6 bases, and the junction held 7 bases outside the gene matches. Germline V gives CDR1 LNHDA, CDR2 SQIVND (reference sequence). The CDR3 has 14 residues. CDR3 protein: CASSTGTVYEKLFF. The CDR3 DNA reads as TGTGCCAGTAGCACCGGGACAGTTTATGAAAAACTGTTTTTT. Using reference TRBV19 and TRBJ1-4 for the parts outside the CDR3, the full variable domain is DGGITQSPKYLFRKEGQNVTLSCEQNLNHDAMYWYRQDPGQGLRLIYYSQIVNDFQKGDIAEGYSVSREKKESFPLTVTSAQKNPTAFYLCASSTGTVYEKLFFGSGTQLSVL.

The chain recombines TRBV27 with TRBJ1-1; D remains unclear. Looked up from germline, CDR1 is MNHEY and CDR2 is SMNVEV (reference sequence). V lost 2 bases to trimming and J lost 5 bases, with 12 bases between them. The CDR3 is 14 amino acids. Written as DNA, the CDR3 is TGTGCCAGCAGTTTAGCAGGCCGAGGGACTGAAGCTTTCTTT. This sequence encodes CASSLAGRGTEAFF.

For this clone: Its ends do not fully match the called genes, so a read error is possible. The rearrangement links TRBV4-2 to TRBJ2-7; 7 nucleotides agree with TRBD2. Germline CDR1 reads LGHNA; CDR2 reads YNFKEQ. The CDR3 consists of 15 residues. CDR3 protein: CASSQELANSDEQYF. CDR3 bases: TGTGCCAGCAGCCAAGAACTAGCGAACTCCGACGAGCAGTACTTC.

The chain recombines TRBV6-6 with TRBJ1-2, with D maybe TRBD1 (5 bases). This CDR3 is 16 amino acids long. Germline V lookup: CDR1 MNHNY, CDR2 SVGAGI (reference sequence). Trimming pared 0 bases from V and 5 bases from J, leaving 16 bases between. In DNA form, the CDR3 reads TGTGCCAGCAGTTACTCTACTGGGGGGGGAAGGTATGGCTACACCTTC. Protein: CASSYSTGGGRYGYTF.

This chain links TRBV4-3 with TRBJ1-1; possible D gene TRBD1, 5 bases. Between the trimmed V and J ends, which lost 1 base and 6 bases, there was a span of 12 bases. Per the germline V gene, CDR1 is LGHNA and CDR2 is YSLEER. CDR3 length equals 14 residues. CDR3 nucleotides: TGCGCCAGCAGCCAAGGCCAGGGAGGCCCTGAAGCTTTCTTT. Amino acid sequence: CASSQGQGGPEAFF.